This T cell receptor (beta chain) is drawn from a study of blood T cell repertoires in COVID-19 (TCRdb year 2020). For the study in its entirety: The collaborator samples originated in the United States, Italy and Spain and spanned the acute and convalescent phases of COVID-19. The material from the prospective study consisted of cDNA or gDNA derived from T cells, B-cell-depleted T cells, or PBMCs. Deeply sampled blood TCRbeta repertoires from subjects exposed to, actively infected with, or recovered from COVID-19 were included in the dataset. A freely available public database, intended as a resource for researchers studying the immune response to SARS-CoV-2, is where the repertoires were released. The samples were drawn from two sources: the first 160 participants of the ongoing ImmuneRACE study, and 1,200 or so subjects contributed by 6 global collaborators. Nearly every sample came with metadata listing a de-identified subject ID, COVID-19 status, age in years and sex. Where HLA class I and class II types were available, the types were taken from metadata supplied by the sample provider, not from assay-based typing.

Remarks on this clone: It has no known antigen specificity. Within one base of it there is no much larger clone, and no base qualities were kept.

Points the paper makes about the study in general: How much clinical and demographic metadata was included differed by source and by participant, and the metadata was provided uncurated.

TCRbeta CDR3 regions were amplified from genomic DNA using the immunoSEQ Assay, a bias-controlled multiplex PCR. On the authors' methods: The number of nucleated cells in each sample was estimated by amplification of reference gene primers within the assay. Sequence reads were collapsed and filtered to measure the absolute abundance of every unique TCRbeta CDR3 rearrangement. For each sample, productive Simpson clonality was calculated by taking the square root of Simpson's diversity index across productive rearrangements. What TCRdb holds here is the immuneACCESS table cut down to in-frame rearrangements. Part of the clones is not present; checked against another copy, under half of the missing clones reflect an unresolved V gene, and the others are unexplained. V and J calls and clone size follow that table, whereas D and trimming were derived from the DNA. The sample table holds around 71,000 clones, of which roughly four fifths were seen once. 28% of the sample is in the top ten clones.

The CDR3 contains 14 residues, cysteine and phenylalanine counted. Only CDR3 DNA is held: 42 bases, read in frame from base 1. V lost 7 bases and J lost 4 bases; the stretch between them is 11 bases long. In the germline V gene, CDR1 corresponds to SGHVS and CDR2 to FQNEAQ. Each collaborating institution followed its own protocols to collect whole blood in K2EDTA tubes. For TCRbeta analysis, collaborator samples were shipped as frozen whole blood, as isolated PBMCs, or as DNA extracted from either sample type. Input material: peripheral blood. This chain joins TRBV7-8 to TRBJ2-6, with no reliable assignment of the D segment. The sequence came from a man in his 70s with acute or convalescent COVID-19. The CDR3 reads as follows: CASTQPVGANVLTF. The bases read TGTGCCAGCACACAGCCAGTAGGGGCCAACGTCCTGACTTTC.